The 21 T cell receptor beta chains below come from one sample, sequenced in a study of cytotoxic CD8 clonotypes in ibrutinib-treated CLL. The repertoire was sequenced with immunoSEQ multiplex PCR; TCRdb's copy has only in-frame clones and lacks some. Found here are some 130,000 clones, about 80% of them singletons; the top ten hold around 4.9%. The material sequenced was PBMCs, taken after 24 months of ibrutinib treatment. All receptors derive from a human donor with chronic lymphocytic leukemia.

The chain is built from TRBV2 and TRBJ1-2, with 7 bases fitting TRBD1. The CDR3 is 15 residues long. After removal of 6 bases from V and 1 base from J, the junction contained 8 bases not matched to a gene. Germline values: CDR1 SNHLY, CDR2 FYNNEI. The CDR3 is CASRRDREHNYGYTF. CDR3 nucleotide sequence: TGTGCCAGCAGGAGAGACAGGGAACATAACTATGGCTACACCTTC. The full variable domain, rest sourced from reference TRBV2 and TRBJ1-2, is EPEVTQTPSHQVTQMGQEVILRCVPISNHLYFYWYRQILGQKVEFLVSFYNNEISEKSEIFDDQFSVERPDGSNFTLKIRSTKLEDSAMYFCASRRDREHNYGYTFGSGTRLTVV.

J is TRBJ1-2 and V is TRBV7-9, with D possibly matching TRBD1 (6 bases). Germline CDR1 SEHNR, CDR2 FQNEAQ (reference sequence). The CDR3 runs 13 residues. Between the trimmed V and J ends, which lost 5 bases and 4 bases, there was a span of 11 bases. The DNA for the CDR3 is TGTGCCAGCAGCCCAGGGGAATTCTATGGCTACACCTTC. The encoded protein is CASSPGEFYGYTF.

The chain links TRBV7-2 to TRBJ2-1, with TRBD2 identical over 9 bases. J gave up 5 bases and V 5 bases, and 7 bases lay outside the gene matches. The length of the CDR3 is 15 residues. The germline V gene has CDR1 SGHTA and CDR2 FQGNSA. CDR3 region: CASSLGTSNHNEQFF. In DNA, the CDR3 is TGTGCCAGCAGCCTGGGGACTAGCAATCACAATGAGCAGTTCTTC.

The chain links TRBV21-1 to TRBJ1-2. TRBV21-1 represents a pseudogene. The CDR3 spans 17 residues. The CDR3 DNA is TGTGCCAGCAGCAAATTCGGGGTGGGACGGAATAACTATGGCTACACCTTC. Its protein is CASSKFGVGRNNYGYTF.

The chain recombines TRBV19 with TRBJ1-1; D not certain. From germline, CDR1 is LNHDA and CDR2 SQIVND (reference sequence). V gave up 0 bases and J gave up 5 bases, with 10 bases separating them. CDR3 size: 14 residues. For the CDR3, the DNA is TGTGCCAGTAGTATAGACGGGGTTGGGACTGAAGCTTTCTTT. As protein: CASSIDGVGTEAFF.

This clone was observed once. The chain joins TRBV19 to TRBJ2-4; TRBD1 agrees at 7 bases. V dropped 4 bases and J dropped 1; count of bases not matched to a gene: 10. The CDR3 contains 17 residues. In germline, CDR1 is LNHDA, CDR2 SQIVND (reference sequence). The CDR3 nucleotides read TGTGCCAGTAGTACAGGGACAGCCTGGGGGGCCAAAAACATTCAGTACTTC. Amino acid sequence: CASSTGTAWGAKNIQYF.

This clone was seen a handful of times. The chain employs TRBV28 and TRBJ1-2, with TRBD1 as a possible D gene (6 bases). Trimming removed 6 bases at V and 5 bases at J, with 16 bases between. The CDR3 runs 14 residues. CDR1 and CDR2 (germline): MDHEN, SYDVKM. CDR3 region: CASRPTGLGYGYTF. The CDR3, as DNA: TGTGCCAGCAGACCGACAGGTCTCGGGTATGGCTACACCTTC.

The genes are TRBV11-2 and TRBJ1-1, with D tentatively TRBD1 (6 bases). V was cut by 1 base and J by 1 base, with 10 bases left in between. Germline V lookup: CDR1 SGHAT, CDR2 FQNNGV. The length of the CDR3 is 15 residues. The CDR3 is CASSLGTGWNTEAFF. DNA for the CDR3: TGTGCCAGCAGCTTAGGAACAGGGTGGAACACTGAAGCTTTCTTT. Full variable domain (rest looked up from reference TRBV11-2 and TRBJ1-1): EAGVAQSPRYKIIEKRQSVAFWCNPISGHATLYWYQQILGQGPKLLIQFQNNGVVDDSQLPKDRFSAERLKGVDSTLKIQPAKLEDSAVYLCASSLGTGWNTEAFFGQGTRLTVV.

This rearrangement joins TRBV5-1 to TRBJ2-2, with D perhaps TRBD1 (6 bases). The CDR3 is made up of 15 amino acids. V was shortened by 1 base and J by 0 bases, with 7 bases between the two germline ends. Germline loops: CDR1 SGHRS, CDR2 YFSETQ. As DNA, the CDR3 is TGCGCCAGCAGCTTGCAGGGGTCGAACACCGGGGAGCTGTTTTTT. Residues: CASSLQGSNTGELFF. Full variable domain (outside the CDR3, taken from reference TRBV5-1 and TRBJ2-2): KAGVTQTPRYLIKTRGQQVTLSCSPISGHRSVSWYQQTPGQGLQFLFEYFSETQRNKGNFPGRFSGRQFSNSRSEMNVSTLELGDSALYLCASSLQGSNTGELFFGEGSRLTVL.

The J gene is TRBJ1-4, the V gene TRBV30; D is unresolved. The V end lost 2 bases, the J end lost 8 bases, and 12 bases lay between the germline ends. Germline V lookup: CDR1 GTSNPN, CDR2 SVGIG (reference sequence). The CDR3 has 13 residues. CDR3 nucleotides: TGTGCCTGGAGTTGGGCAGGTGGGGAAAAACTGTTTTTT. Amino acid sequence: CAWSWAGGEKLFF.

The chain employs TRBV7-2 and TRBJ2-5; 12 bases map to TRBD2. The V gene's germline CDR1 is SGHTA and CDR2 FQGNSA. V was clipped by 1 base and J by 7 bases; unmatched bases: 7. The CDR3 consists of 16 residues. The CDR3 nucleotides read TGTGCCAGCAGCTTAGTGGCTAGCGGGGGGGCCGGGACCCAGTACTTC. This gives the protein CASSLVASGGAGTQYF.

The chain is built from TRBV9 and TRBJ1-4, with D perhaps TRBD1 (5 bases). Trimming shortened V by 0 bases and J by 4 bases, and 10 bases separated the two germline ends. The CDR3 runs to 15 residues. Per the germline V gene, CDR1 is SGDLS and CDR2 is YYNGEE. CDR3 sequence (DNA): TGTGCCAGCAGCGTAGGGGGCAGGCTTAATGAAAAACTGTTTTTT. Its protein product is CASSVGGRLNEKLFF.

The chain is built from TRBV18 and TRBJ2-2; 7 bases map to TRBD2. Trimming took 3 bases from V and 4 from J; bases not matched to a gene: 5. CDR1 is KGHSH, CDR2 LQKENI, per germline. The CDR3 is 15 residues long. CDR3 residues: CASSPGGGGTGELFF. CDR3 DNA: TGTGCCAGCTCACCCGGCGGGGGTGGCACCGGGGAGCTGTTTTTT. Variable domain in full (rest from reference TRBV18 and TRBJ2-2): NAGVMQNPRHLVRRRGQEARLRCSPMKGHSHVYWYRQLPEEGLKFMVYLQKENIIDESGMPKERFSAEFPKEGPSILRIQQVVRGDSAAYFCASSPGGGGTGELFFGEGSRLTVL.

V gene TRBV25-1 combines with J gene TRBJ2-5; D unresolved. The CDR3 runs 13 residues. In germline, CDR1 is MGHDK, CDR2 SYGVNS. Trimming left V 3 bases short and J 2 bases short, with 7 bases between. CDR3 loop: CASSDRIQETQYF. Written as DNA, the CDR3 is TGTGCCAGCAGTGACAGGATACAAGAGACCCAGTACTTC.

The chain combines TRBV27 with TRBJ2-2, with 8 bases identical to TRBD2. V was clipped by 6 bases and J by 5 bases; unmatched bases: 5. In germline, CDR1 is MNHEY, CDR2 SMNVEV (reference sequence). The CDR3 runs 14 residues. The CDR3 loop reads CASSPGLATGELFF. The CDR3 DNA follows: TGTGCCAGCAGCCCTGGACTAGCAACCGGGGAGCTGTTTTTT.

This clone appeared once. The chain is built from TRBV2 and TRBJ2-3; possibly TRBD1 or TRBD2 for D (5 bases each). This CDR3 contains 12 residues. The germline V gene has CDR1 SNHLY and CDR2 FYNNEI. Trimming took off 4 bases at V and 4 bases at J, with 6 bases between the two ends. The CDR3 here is CASSGDADTQYF. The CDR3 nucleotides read TGTGCCAGCAGTGGGGACGCAGATACGCAGTATTTT.

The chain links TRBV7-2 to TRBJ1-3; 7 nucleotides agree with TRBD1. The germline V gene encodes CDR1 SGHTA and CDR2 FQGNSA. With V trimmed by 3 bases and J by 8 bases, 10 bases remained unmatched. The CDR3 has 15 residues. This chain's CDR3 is CASSFRTGPGDTIYF. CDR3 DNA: TGTGCCAGCAGCTTCCGGACAGGCCCCGGGGACACCATATATTTT. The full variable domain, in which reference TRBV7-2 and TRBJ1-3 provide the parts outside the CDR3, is GAGVSQSPSNKVTEKGKDVELRCDPISGHTALYWYRQSLGQGLEFLIYFQGNSAPDKSGLPSDRFSAERTGGSVSTLTIQRTQQEDSAVYLCASSFRTGPGDTIYFGEGSWLTVV.

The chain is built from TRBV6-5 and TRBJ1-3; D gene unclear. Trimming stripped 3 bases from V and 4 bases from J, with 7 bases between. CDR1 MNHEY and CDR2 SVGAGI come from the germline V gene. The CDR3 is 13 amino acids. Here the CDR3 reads CASSYGPGNTIYF. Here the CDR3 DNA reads TGTGCCAGCAGTTATGGGCCGGGAAACACCATATATTTT.

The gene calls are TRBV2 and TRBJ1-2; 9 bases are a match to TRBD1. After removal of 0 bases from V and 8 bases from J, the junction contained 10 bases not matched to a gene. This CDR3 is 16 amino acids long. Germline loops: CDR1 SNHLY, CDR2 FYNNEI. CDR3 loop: CASSEAAVGTGTGYTF. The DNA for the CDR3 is TGTGCCAGCAGTGAAGCGGCTGTCGGGACAGGGACGGGCTACACCTTC.

CDR3 sequence reads: CASRGPLSYEQYF. For the CDR3, the DNA is TGTGCCAGCAGGGGGCCCCTCTCCTACGAGCAGTACTTC. This sequence joins TRBV28 and TRBJ2-7; D perhaps matches TRBD1 (5 bases). Germline lookup yields CDR1 MDHEN and CDR2 SYDVKM. V was clipped by 6 bases and J by 0 bases, with 9 bases between them. The CDR3 spans 13 residues.

As DNA, the CDR3 is TGTGCCAGCAGTTTCGGGCCCCTCGGCCACGAGCAGTACTTC. Its protein product is CASSFGPLGHEQYF. The gene calls are TRBV28 and TRBJ2-7; unclear D gene. From germline, CDR1 is MDHEN and CDR2 SYDVKM. V gave up 3 bases and J gave up 5 bases, with 14 bases separating them. CDR3 length: 14 residues. The variable domain in full, with the rest retrieved from reference TRBV28 and TRBJ2-7, is DVKVTQSSRYLVKRTGEKVFLECVQDMDHENMFWYRQDPGLGLRLIYFSYDVKMKEKGDIPEGYSVSREKKERFSLILESASTNQTSMYLCASSFGPLGHEQYFGPGTRLTVT.